The entry below describes one T cell receptor beta chain. V lost 0 bases, J lost 7 bases, and 7 bases stayed unmatched. The CDR3 runs to 17 residues. CDR1 and CDR2 from the germline V gene are SGHDT and YYEEEE. This entry is derived from a study of blood T cell repertoires in COVID-19. TCRdb's table, derived via immunoSEQ multiplex PCR, lists solely in-frame clones and lacks some. The table shows about 150,000 clones, with around 89% occurring only once. The sequenced sample consisted of peripheral blood. V is TRBV5-6 and J is TRBJ1-6, with 10 nucleotides matching TRBD1. The origin of this receptor is a young man with COVID-19, enrolled during active disease. CDR3 protein: CASSLGGDRGPNSPLHF. The DNA of the CDR3 is TGTGCCAGCAGCTTGGGCGGAGACAGGGGGCCGAATTCACCCCTCCACTTT.